Listed below are T cell receptor beta chains from one sample, sequenced in a study of blood T cells in healthy people across ages. Each CDR3 protein gets one entry after TCRdb re-called the 5' RACE reads with MiXCR. The table lists hundreds of thousands of distinct CDR3 sequences, around 50% of them singletons. The sequencing sample was made of blood. Source of these receptors: a man older than 75 in good health. The CDR3 runs from the conserved cysteine through the conserved F or W. D genes are given only for firm matches. Clone size is shown for a subset of rows, as once, few, many or a class of expanded clone.

NA	TRBV20-1	many	TRBJ1-4	CSARPPLQGSEKLFF	TGCAGTGCTAGACCTCCGCTACAGGGTAGCGAAAAACTGTTTTTT
TRBD2	TRBV5-6	NA	TRBJ2-1	CASSFLAGGIYNEQFF	TGTGCCAGCAGCTTTCTCGCGGGAGGTATATACAATGAGCAGTTCTTC
TRBD1	TRBV12-3/TRBV12-4	NA	TRBJ2-7	CASSPTGDAYEQYF	TGTGCCAGCAGCCCAACAGGGGACGCCTACGAGCAGTACTTC
NA	TRBV4-3	NA	TRBJ2-7	CASSRGADYQTYEQYF	TGCGCCAGCAGCCGAGGGGCCGACTATCAAACCTACGAGCAGTACTTC
TRBD2	TRBV7-2	NA	TRBJ2-5	CASSLAGVAGGPGQETQYF	TGTGCCAGCAGCTTAGCGGGGGTAGCGGGAGGGCCGGGCCAAGAGACCCAGTACTTC
NA	TRBV12-3/TRBV12-4	once	TRBJ1-5	CASSYQGKNQPQHF	TGTGCCAGCAGTTACCAGGGAAAAAATCAGCCCCAGCATTTT
NA	TRBV6-6	NA	TRBJ2-3	CASKPRDASTDTQYF	TGTGCCAGTAAGCCCCGGGACGCCAGCACAGATACGCAGTATTTT
NA	TRBV7-3	NA	TRBJ2-7	CASSLTGYGQYF	TGTGCCAGCAGCTTAACAGGCTACGGGCAGTACTTC
NA	TRBV20-1	NA	TRBJ2-7	CSARADLGSYNEQYF	TGCAGTGCTAGAGCGGACCTGGGATCCTACAATGAGCAGTACTTC
TRBD1	TRBV4-2	few	TRBJ1-1	CASSDQGVYRAEAFF	TGTGCCAGCAGCGACCAGGGGGTCTATAGGGCTGAAGCTTTCTTT
NA	TRBV13	many	TRBJ2-7	CASKGLTYEQYF	TGTGCCAGCAAAGGTTTAACCTACGAGCAGTACTTC
TRBD2	TRBV5-1	many	TRBJ2-3	CASSLRTSNTDTQYF	TGCGCCAGCAGCTTACGGACTAGCAACACAGATACGCAGTATTTT
NA	TRBV7-9	many	TRBJ2-1	CASSGTSGAAYNEQFF	TGTGCCAGCAGCGGTACGAGCGGAGCGGCCTACAATGAGCAGTTCTTC
TRBD1	TRBV12-3/TRBV12-4	NA	TRBJ1-2	CASSGDGTGAVGYTF	TGTGCCAGCAGCGGGGACGGGACAGGGGCGGTAGGCTACACCTTC
NA	TRBV4-1	NA	TRBJ2-1	CASSQTIRPPGNEQFF	TGCGCCAGCAGCCAGACGATCCGGCCGCCCGGCAATGAGCAGTTCTTC
TRBD1	TRBV29-1	NA	TRBJ1-1	CSATGRTGGTEAFF	TGCAGCGCCACCGGACGGACAGGGGGGACTGAAGCTTTCTTT
TRBD1	TRBV5-1	many	TRBJ1-4	CASSDGQDNEKLFF	TGCGCCAGCAGCGACGGACAGGATAATGAAAAACTGTTTTTT
TRBD1	TRBV4-2	once	TRBJ2-1	CASSQDRTDRGNEQFF	TGTGCCAGCAGCCAAGATAGGACGGACAGGGGCAATGAGCAGTTCTTC
NA	TRBV29-1	NA	TRBJ2-4	CSIQGPKNIQYF	TGCAGTATACAGGGTCCCAAAAACATTCAGTACTTC
TRBD2	TRBV7-8	NA	TRBJ2-3	CASSLRMGTSETDHTDTQYF	TGTGCCAGCAGCTTAAGGATGGGGACTAGCGAAACAGATCACACAGATACGCAGTATTTT
NA	TRBV9	few	TRBJ2-4	CASSVAVAEQENIQYF	TGTGCCAGCAGCGTAGCTGTGGCGGAACAGGAAAACATTCAGTACTTC
TRBD2	TRBV6-5	NA	TRBJ2-4	CASSSLPSGVDIQYF	TGTGCCAGCAGTTCCCTCCCTAGCGGGGTAGACATTCAGTACTTC
NA	TRBV7-2	NA	TRBJ2-7	CASSRDTRTSEQYF	TGTGCCAGCAGCCGAGACACCCGAACCTCCGAGCAGTACTTC
NA	TRBV21-1	NA	TRBJ2-1	CASRPRGECCNEQFF	TGTGCCAGCAGGCCAAGGGGGGAGTGTTGCAATGAGCAGTTCTTC
NA	TRBV12-3/TRBV12-4	NA	TRBJ2-3	CASSFRARGSTDTQYF	TGTGCCAGCAGTTTTAGGGCTAGAGGGAGCACAGATACGCAGTATTTT
NA	TRBV4-2	once	TRBJ2-6	CASSQQAQSGANVLTF	TGTGCCAGCAGCCAACAAGCCCAGTCTGGGGCCAACGTCCTGACTTTC
NA	TRBV24-1	NA	TRBJ2-2	CATSDLYGGELFF	TGTGCCACCAGTGATTTGTACGGCGGGGAGCTGTTTTTT
NA	TRBV7-2	NA	TRBJ2-1	CASSLAPGMNEQFF	TGTGCCAGCAGCTTAGCGCCAGGGATGAATGAGCAGTTCTTC
NA	TRBV5-1	once	TRBJ2-7	CASSLDGIAYEQYF	TGCGCCAGCAGCTTGGATGGTATAGCCTACGAGCAGTACTTC